The clone carrying this TCR beta chain has a handful of counts. In the source study's methods: Nucleated cell number was recorded as an estimate derived from reference gene primer amplification. Repertoires were generated with immunoSEQ multiplex PCR, while TCRdb's copy carries only in-frame clones and drops some. That table supplies the V and J calls and clone size; D and trimming were determined from the DNA. The profile covers approximately 200,000 clones, with about 90% appearing a single time and 1.9% taken by the ten largest. The data stem from a study of blood T cell repertoires in COVID-19. About the study: Specimens from acute and convalescent COVID-19 originated in the United States, Italy and Spain. T cells, B-cell-depleted T cells, or PBMCs provided the cDNA or gDNA that served as material.

The TCR sequence derives from a man in his forties or fifties with active or convalescent COVID-19. The specimen sequenced was peripheral blood.

CDR3 DNA sequence: TGTGCCAGCAGCTTGGTGGACAGGGTCACTGAAGCTTTCTTT. It encodes CASSLVDRVTEAFF. The chain recombines TRBV5-4 with TRBJ1-1; 8 nucleotides line up with TRBD1. The CDR3 runs 14 residues. Germline trimming cut 0 bases from V and 4 bases from J; bases unmatched to any gene: 2. Germline CDR1 and CDR2: SGHNT and YYREEE (reference sequence).